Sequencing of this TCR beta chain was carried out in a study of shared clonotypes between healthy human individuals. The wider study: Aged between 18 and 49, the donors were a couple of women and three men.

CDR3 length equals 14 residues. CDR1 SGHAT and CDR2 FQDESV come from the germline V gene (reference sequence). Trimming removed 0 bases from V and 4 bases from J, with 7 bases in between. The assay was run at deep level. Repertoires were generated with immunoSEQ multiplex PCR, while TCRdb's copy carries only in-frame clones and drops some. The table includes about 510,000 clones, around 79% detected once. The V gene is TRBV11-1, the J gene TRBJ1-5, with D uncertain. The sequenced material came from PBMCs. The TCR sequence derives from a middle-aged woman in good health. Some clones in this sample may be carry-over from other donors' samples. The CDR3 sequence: CASSLAGDNQPQHF. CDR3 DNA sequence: TGTGCCAGCAGCTTAGCCGGGGATAATCAGCCCCAGCATTTT. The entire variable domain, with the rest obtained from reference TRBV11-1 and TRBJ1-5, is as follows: EAEVAQSPRYKITEKSQAVAFWCDPISGHATLYWYRQILGQGPELLVQFQDESVVDDSQLPKDRFSAERLKGVDSTLKIQPAELGDSAMYLCASSLAGDNQPQHFGDGTRLSIL.